This T cell receptor (beta chain) was obtained from a study of blood T cell repertoires in COVID-19. Turning to the study itself: Samples taken during acute and convalescent COVID-19 were collected in the United States, Italy and Spain.

In the original processing: For nucleated cells, counts were estimated from reference gene primer amplification. Sequencing was performed with immunoSEQ multiplex PCR; in TCRdb, only in-frame clones are kept and a portion is missing. Clone size and V and J calls were adopted from that table, with D and trimming inferred from the DNA. The table includes 200,000 to 250,000 clones, around 90% detected once. Sequencing was performed on peripheral blood. This receptor was identified in a man in his 60s who had recovered from COVID-19.

The CDR3 DNA reads TGTGCCAGCAGCTTAATGAGCCTACGCGCAGATACGCAGTATTTT. Its translation: CASSLMSLRADTQYF. The J gene is TRBJ2-3, the V gene TRBV7-2; no clear D. Germline lookup yields CDR1 SGHTA and CDR2 FQGNSA. Trimming cost V 2 bases and J 4 bases, with 13 bases left between them. The length of the CDR3 is 15 residues.